This T cell receptor beta chain was obtained from a study of OX40 agonist ivuxolimab in advanced cancers. The CDR3 sequence is 16 residues long. V lost 3 bases and J 0 bases, leaving 13 bases between the germline ends. Germline values: CDR1 MNHNY, CDR2 SVGAGI (reference sequence). The method was immunoSEQ multiplex PCR; TCRdb's version includes in-frame clones alone and lacks a portion of them. The table has more than 80,000 clones, about 90% seen once. The chain has TRBV6-6 and TRBJ2-3; no definite D call. The sample here was CD4+ or CD8+ T cells sorted from blood, taken in a trial of the OX40 agonist ivuxolimab. This sequence was found in an adult with an advanced solid tumor such as melanoma, head and neck, liver or kidney cancer. CDR3 nucleotides: TGTGCCAGCAGTTATTGGGCGGCCTCTAGCACAGATACGCAGTATTTT. It yields the protein CASSYWAASSTDTQYF.